These T cell receptor beta chains were read from a single sample in a study of blood T cell repertoires in COVID-19. Some clones are missing from TCRdb's copy, which holds only in-frame ones; the method was immunoSEQ multiplex PCR. The repertoire holds about 99,000 clones, with around four fifths as singletons. Material for sequencing was peripheral blood. Receptors originate from a man between 60 and 75 years old with acute or convalescent COVID-19. The CDR3 runs from the conserved cysteine through the conserved F or W. The order of the fields is J gene, CDR3 length, V gene, D gene, clone size, CDR3 protein, CDR3 DNA. A D gene is named only where the DNA matches it firmly. Not all rows give a size; the values are once, few, many and, for expanded clones, a class.

>TRBJ2-4|14|TRBV10-2|-|-
CASSDAGTKNIQYF
TGCGCCAGCAGTGATGCAGGGACCAAAAACATTCAGTACTTC
>TRBJ2-7|14|TRBV4-3|-|-
CASSQDPRAGEQYF
TGCGCCAGCAGCCAAGATCCCCGGGCGGGGGAGCAGTACTTC
>TRBJ2-3|15|TRBV6-5|TRBD2|-
CASSRLAGGKDTQYF
TGTGCCAGCAGCCGACTAGCGGGGGGGAAGGATACGCAGTATTTT
>TRBJ1-2|13|TRBV20-1|-|-
CSASIQGTTGYTF
TGCAGTGCTAGTATCCAGGGTACTACGGGCTACACCTTC
>TRBJ2-7|15|TRBV27|TRBD1|-
CASRPTRQGEDEQYF
TGTGCCAGCAGACCCACCCGACAGGGGGAGGACGAGCAGTACTTC
>TRBJ1-2|14|TRBV30|-|-
CAWSVAGFQYGYTF
TGTGCCTGGAGTGTAGCCGGGTTCCAGTATGGCTACACCTTC
>TRBJ1-1|12|TRBV15|-|-
CATSSTRVEAFF
TGTGCCACCAGCAGCACACGGGTTGAGGCTTTCTTT
>TRBJ2-7|14|TRBV7-2|-|-
CASSLQGYTYEQYF
TGTGCCAGCAGCTTACAGGGTTACACCTACGAGCAGTACTTC
>TRBJ2-5|17|TRBV11-3|TRBD2|-
CASSLDLLSGEQETQYF
TGTGCCAGCAGCTTAGATCTACTTAGCGGGGAGCAAGAGACCCAGTACTTC
>TRBJ2-5|13|TRBV14|TRBD1|-
CASSPDRVETQYF
TGTGCCAGCAGCCCGGACAGGGTAGAGACCCAGTACTTC
>TRBJ2-7|14|TRBV30|-|-
CAWTYRAISYEQYF
TGTGCCTGGACCTACAGGGCAATCTCCTACGAGCAGTACTTC
>TRBJ2-7|15|TRBV28|-|-
CASSLGGQKGYEQYF
TGTGCCAGCAGTTTGGGTGGGCAGAAAGGTTACGAGCAGTACTTC
>TRBJ1-3|17|TRBV5-1|-|few
CASSLPLTGSSGNTIYF
TGCGCCAGCAGCTTACCCCTTACAGGCAGCTCTGGAAACACCATATATTTT
>TRBJ2-2|18|TRBV5-1|TRBD2|-
CASSSSSTSGGNTGELFF
TGCGCCAGCAGCTCCTCCTCTACTAGCGGGGGTAACACCGGGGAGCTGTTTTTT
>TRBJ2-1|15|TRBV7-9|-|-
CASSQNWILGGEQFF
TGTGCCAGCAGCCAGAACTGGATTTTGGGGGGTGAGCAGTTCTTC
>TRBJ1-1|13|TRBV20-1|-|-
CSASRTANTEAFF
TGCAGTGCTAGTAGGACAGCGAACACTGAAGCTTTCTTT
>TRBJ2-5|14|TRBV18|-|-
CASSPRSTGETQYF
TGTGCCAGCTCACCAAGGTCTACGGGAGAGACCCAGTACTTC
>TRBJ2-7|15|TRBV7-2|-|-
CASSSTGKPSYEQYF
TGTGCCAGCAGCTCAACAGGGAAACCGTCCTACGAGCAGTACTTC
>TRBJ1-5|14|TRBV3-1/TRBV3-2|-|-
CASSQAGVVQPQHF
TGTGCCAGCAGCCAAGCAGGGGTCGTTCAGCCCCAGCATTTT
>TRBJ2-7|13|TRBV14|-|-
CASSPQGPAEQYF
TGTGCCAGCAGCCCCCAGGGGCCGGCCGAGCAGTACTTC
>TRBJ2-7|14|TRBV18|-|-
CASSPAGLPYEQYF
TGTGCCAGCTCACCAGCAGGGCTACCCTACGAGCAGTACTTC
>TRBJ1-1|13|TRBV29-1|-|-
CSVKTTGNTEAFF
TGCAGCGTTAAGACGACAGGGAACACTGAAGCTTTCTTT
>TRBJ2-1|14|TRBV7-9|TRBD1|-
CASSIGTGYNEQFF
TGTGCCAGCAGCATCGGGACAGGTTACAATGAGCAGTTCTTC
>TRBJ2-5|13|TRBV14|-|-
CASSRGQKETQYF
TGTGCCAGCAGCCGAGGTCAGAAAGAGACCCAGTACTTC